This T cell receptor beta chain was obtained from a study of T cell responses to AZD1222 COVID-19 vaccine. Findings and caveats of the study: The sample set comprised mostly white British donors with more females, and clonal diversity was possibly underestimated. When two AZD1222 doses had been given, Spike-specific TCR breadth and depth rose.

Only a few counts were recorded for this clone. Its antigen is unidentified. Trimming removed 9 bases at V and 8 bases at J, with 16 bases between. Germline lookup yields CDR1 LNHDA and CDR2 SQIVND (reference sequence). The CDR3 consists of 12 residues. Clones were read by immunoSEQ multiplex PCR, and TCRdb kept only the in-frame ones, dropping some. The sample includes 130,000 or so clones, 93% of them seen just once. The J gene is TRBJ1-1, the V gene TRBV19; D possibly corresponds to TRBD1 (6 bases). The clonotype comes from an adult in good health. Sample: peripheral blood, taken on day 0 of MenACWY control vaccination. In nucleotides, the CDR3 is TGTGCCAGCATTGCGTCGGACAGAGAAGCTTTCTTT. Protein: CASIASDREAFF.